The clone carrying this T cell receptor beta chain was picked up a small number of times. What it binds is not known. This specimen comes from a study of early T cells in non-severe SARS-CoV-2 infection. As for the study in general: Sequencing input comprised bulk RNA from unsorted whole blood; chain pairing was not available.

Findings and limits, study-wide: Anti-spike CD8 responses were favored in VDJdb matching, and private and CD4 specificities were missed.

MiXCR, applied by TCRdb to the 5' RACE reads, yields one record per CDR3 protein. This sample has around 64,000 distinct CDR3 sequences; roughly 11% occur once, and the top ten carry around 6%. The CDR3 sequence is 14 residues long. Per germline, CDR1 SGHAT and CDR2 FQNNGV. V was cut by 5 bases and J by 11 bases, with 16 bases left in between. Sequencing used whole blood, obtained at baseline. The rearrangement links TRBV11-2 to TRBJ1-6; D unresolved. This clonotype was obtained from an adult who was a healthcare worker with PCR-confirmed SARS-CoV-2 infection or an uninfected control (not recorded which). CDR3 amino acids: CASSPQGRSAPLHF. CDR3 sequence (DNA): TGTGCCAGCAGCCCACAAGGCCGATCGGCACCCCTCCACTTT.